Given below is one TCR beta chain in context. CDR1 is DFQATT and CDR2 is SNEGSKA in the germline V gene (reference sequence). The CDR3 totals 13 residues. V lost 3 bases and J lost 5, with 14 bases in between. This entry comes from a study of blood T cell repertoires in COVID-19. Turning to the study itself: The United States, Italy and Spain provided the acute and convalescent COVID-19 samples.

Sequencing used immunoSEQ multiplex PCR; TCRdb keeps in-frame clones, though not all of them. The table has fewer than 150,000 clones, about four fifths seen once; the top ten hold 5% to 7.5%. The chain has TRBV20-1 and TRBJ2-7; maybe TRBD1 (6 bases). The material sequenced was peripheral blood. The source is a human donor in a cohort sampled during active COVID-19. The CDR3 loop is CSASRGGFHEQYF. The DNA of the CDR3 is TGCAGTGCTAGTCGAGGGGGTTTCCACGAGCAGTACTTC.